These 24 T cell receptor beta chains were all obtained from the same sample, sequenced in a study of cytomegalovirus exposure and HLA in healthy donors. PCR amplification relied on 60 Vbeta primers (plus 13 Jbeta primers). TCRdb's table, derived via immunoSEQ multiplex PCR, lists solely in-frame clones and lacks some. The data hold about 98,000 clones, with around three quarters observed a single time. Sequencing was done on a sample of PBMCs. These receptors originate from a man aged 55 to 70 in good health and CMV-seropositive.

The V gene is TRBV4-1, the J gene TRBJ1-4; D unclear. V shed 1 base and J shed 2 bases, with 8 bases lying between them. Germline V CDR1 and CDR2: MGHRA, YSYEKL. CDR3 length: 15 amino acids. CDR3 loop: CASSQGSVTNEKLFF. CDR3 bases: TGCGCCAGCAGCCAAGGTTCGGTGACTAATGAAAAACTGTTTTTT.

This rearrangement joins TRBV2 to TRBJ2-7; D gene unclear. Trimming removed 8 bases from V and 0 bases from J, with 8 bases in between. The CDR3 is made up of 12 amino acids. In germline, CDR1 is SNHLY, CDR2 FYNNEI. CDR3 DNA: TGTGCCAGCCTTAGATTCTCCTACGAGCAGTACTTC. This translates into CASLRFSYEQYF.

The chain employs TRBV5-4 and TRBJ2-3; tentative D call: TRBD2 (7 bases). Trimming took off 6 bases at V and 2 bases at J, with 16 bases between the two ends. The CDR3 extends over 15 amino acids. Germline CDR1 and CDR2: SGHNT and YYREEE (reference sequence). The CDR3 DNA reads as TGTGCCAGCACGGATCCTCGGGGGGCCACAGATACGCAGTATTTT. Amino acid sequence: CASTDPRGATDTQYF.

This clone has a handful of counts. Other DNA sequences of this sample code for an identical CDR3. This chain connects TRBV27 to TRBJ2-7; TRBD1 aligns across 7 bases. CDR1 and CDR2 from the germline V gene are MNHEY and SMNVEV (reference sequence). This CDR3 region has 13 residues. With 6 bases clipped from V and 0 bases from J, the junction kept 2 bases outside the gene matches. The CDR3 region is CASRRQGSYEQYF. In DNA, the CDR3 is TGTGCCAGCAGAAGACAGGGCTCCTACGAGCAGTACTTC.

The chain has TRBV29-1 and TRBJ1-1, with 7 bases aligning to TRBD1. This CDR3 region has 13 residues. V lost 6 bases, J lost 3 bases, and 7 bases stayed unmatched. CDR1 and CDR2 (germline): SQVTM, ANQGSEA. In nucleotides, the CDR3 is TGCAGCGTGGCCCAGGGGGTAGACACTGAAGCTTTCTTT. It codes for CSVAQGVDTEAFF.

V gene TRBV7-2 combines with J gene TRBJ2-7; TRBD1 agrees at 7 bases. V shed 0 bases and J 0 bases; nucleotides not matched to a gene: 5. The germline V gene has CDR1 SGHTA and CDR2 FQGNSA. The CDR3 consists of 16 residues. CDR3 coding DNA: TGTGCCAGCAGCTTAGCTCCCGGGACAGCCTCCTACGAGCAGTACTTC. Translated, it gives CASSLAPGTASYEQYF.

The chain employs TRBV6-5 and TRBJ2-5; 8 bases are shared with TRBD1. V shed 2 bases, J shed 2 bases, and the junction held 1 base outside the gene matches. Germline V gene lookup returns CDR1 MNHEY and CDR2 SVGAGI. This CDR3 has 14 amino acids. The DNA for the CDR3 is TGTGCCAGCAGTTACGGGACAGGACAAGAGACCCAGTACTTC. It is translated as CASSYGTGQETQYF.

V usage is TRBV12-5 and J usage is TRBJ1-2; 7 bases align to TRBD1. V lost 2 bases to trimming and J lost 4 bases; unmatched junction nucleotides: 13. This CDR3 comprises 17 residues. Germline-derived CDR1 and CDR2 are LGHNT and FRNRAP. The CDR3 loop reads CASGLTTGTFSSYGYTF. The DNA for the CDR3 is TGTGCTAGTGGTTTGACGACAGGGACCTTTTCTAGCTATGGCTACACCTTC.

The chain couples TRBV2 to TRBJ1-5; a weak D match, TRBD1 (6 bases). The V gene lost 5 bases and the J gene lost 7 bases, with 21 bases spanning the gap. From germline, CDR1 is SNHLY and CDR2 FYNNEI. The CDR3 is made up of 16 amino acids. The CDR3 loop reads CASSQIPSGVAQPQHF. The CDR3 DNA reads TGTGCCAGCAGTCAAATTCCTTCAGGGGTAGCGCAGCCCCAGCATTTT.

In its sample, this clone ranks as large. V gene TRBV4-1 combines with J gene TRBJ1-1; 9 bases agree with TRBD1. The CDR3 totals 14 residues. Looked up from germline, CDR1 is MGHRA and CDR2 is YSYEKL. The V gene end was trimmed by 5 bases and the J gene end by 3 bases; junction bases not matched to a gene: 4. CDR3 sequence: CASSGDREHTEAFF. CDR3 bases: TGCGCCAGCAGCGGGGACAGGGAGCACACTGAAGCTTTCTTT.

This clone has just a few counts. V is TRBV14 and J is TRBJ2-4, with 8 nucleotides matching TRBD1. From germline, CDR1 is SGHDN and CDR2 FVKESK. The trim removed 0 bases at V and 1 base at J, leaving 2 bases unmatched. There are 16 residues in the CDR3. CDR3 sequence reads: CASSQEDREAKNIQYF. The CDR3 coding sequence is TGTGCCAGCAGCCAAGAGGACAGGGAGGCCAAAAACATTCAGTACTTC.

V and J are TRBV5-1 and TRBJ1-1, with 8 bases that match TRBD1. CDR1 is SGHRS, CDR2 YFSETQ, per germline. The length of the CDR3 is 14 residues. V lost 0 bases, J lost 5 bases, and 3 bases stayed unmatched. The CDR3 protein is CASSLGRTGTEAFF. The CDR3 coding sequence is TGCGCCAGCAGCTTGGGCCGGACAGGGACTGAAGCTTTCTTT.

This chain uses TRBV7-3 with TRBJ1-3, with TRBD1 identical over 9 bases. The J segment lost 0 bases and the V segment lost 4 bases, leaving 1 base of the junction unmatched. This CDR3 comprises 15 residues. CDR1 and CDR2 (germline): SGHTA, FQGTGA. The DNA for the CDR3 is TGTGCCAGCAGCTGGGGACAGGGCTCTGGAAACACCATATATTTT. This translates into CASSWGQGSGNTIYF.

The chain links TRBV2 to TRBJ1-1; no clear D gene. CDR3 size: 13 residues. With 4 bases removed from V and 0 bases from J, the gap between germline ends came to 6 bases. The germline gives CDR1 SNHLY, CDR2 FYNNEI. The CDR3 loop reads CASSASMNTEAFF. Written as DNA, the CDR3 is TGTGCCAGCAGTGCCAGTATGAACACTGAAGCTTTCTTT.

The chain couples TRBV28 to TRBJ1-2, with no clear D. CDR1 is MDHEN and CDR2 is SYDVKM in the germline V gene. V lost 9 bases to trimming and J lost 6 bases, with 11 bases between them. The CDR3 extends over 11 amino acids. CDR3 protein: CASQEAHGYTF. The CDR3 nucleotides read TGTGCCAGTCAGGAGGCCCATGGCTACACCTTC.

This clone was detected only a few times. The V and J genes are TRBV19 and TRBJ2-1; no reliable D call. Germline V gene lookup returns CDR1 LNHDA and CDR2 SQIVND (reference sequence). V gave up 3 bases and J gave up 2 bases, with 8 bases separating them. The CDR3 has 14 amino acids. The CDR3 DNA sequence: TGTGCCAGTAGTATTACAGCCACCTACAATGAGCAGTTCTTC. Translated: CASSITATYNEQFF.

The chain is built from TRBV14 and TRBJ2-1; 10 bases line up with TRBD1. The CDR3 has 17 residues. Germline V lookup: CDR1 SGHDN, CDR2 FVKESK. With V trimmed by 5 bases and J by 1 base, 8 bases remained unmatched. The CDR3 DNA sequence: TGTGCCAGCAGCTATAACCCGGGACAGGGGTCCTACAATGAGCAGTTCTTC. It codes for CASSYNPGQGSYNEQFF.

The rearrangement links TRBV7-3 to TRBJ1-1; tentative D call: TRBD1 (5 bases). The CDR3 consists of 14 residues. Germline lookup yields CDR1 SGHTA and CDR2 FQGTGA. The V end was cut by 8 bases, the J end by 0 bases, with 13 bases between. The CDR3 nucleotides are TGTGCCAGCGCGCCGGGACTGCTGAACACTGAAGCTTTCTTT. It translates to CASAPGLLNTEAFF.

The CDR3, as DNA: TGTGCCAGCAGCTTAAGGGCAGGGGGAACCTACGAGCAGTACTTC. Translated: CASSLRAGGTYEQYF. The V call is TRBV7-2, the J call TRBJ2-7; 7 nucleotides agree with TRBD1. The V segment lost 2 bases and the J segment 2 bases; nucleotides outside the gene matches: 6. Germline assignment: CDR1 SGHTA and CDR2 FQGNSA. The CDR3 totals 15 residues.

The CDR3 reads CASSQDTGLDTQYF. In DNA form, the CDR3 reads TGTGCCAGCAGCCAAGACACAGGGCTAGATACGCAGTATTTT. V is TRBV4-2 and J is TRBJ2-3, with D maybe TRBD1 (6 bases). This CDR3 comprises 14 residues. Germline V gene sequence: CDR1 LGHNA, CDR2 YNFKEQ. Trimming removed 0 bases at V and 5 bases at J, with 9 bases between.

V gene TRBV6-5 combines with J gene TRBJ2-1; perhaps TRBD2 as D (7 bases). V dropped 6 bases and J dropped 3 bases, with 15 bases sitting between them. CDR1 is MNHEY, CDR2 SVGAGI, per germline. The CDR3 is 15 residues long. The CDR3 here is CASRRGGDLYNEQFF. CDR3 nucleotides: TGTGCCAGCAGGAGGGGGGGGGACCTCTACAATGAGCAGTTCTTC.

The chain couples TRBV27 to TRBJ2-7; D perhaps matches TRBD1 (6 bases). V lost 5 bases, J lost 7 bases, and 21 bases lay in between. This CDR3 is 15 amino acids long. CDR1 and CDR2 (germline): MNHEY, SMNVEV (reference sequence). The CDR3 DNA is TGTGCCAGCAGTGCCCGGGACACACGATCGGGGGAGCAGTACTTC. Translating gives CASSARDTRSGEQYF.

The CDR3 protein is CASSLLRGSTDTQYF. DNA of the CDR3: TGTGCCAGCAGCTTATTGCGGGGTAGCACAGATACGCAGTATTTT. J is TRBJ2-3 and V is TRBV7-8, with a weak D call TRBD2 (6 bases). Germline V gene data show CDR1 as SGHVS and CDR2 as FQNEAQ. This CDR3 is built from 15 residues. Trimming pared 2 bases from V and 0 bases from J, leaving 9 bases between.

This sequence joins TRBV29-1 and TRBJ2-3; TRBD1 is a possible D gene (6 bases). Trimming stripped 4 bases from V and 1 base from J, with 12 bases between. Looked up from germline, CDR1 is SQVTM and CDR2 is ANQGSEA. CDR3 length equals 14 residues. Written as DNA, the CDR3 is TGCAGCGTTGTAGTCAGGGGCCGCACAGATACGCAGTATTTT. Translating gives CSVVVRGRTDTQYF.